The rows below give T cell receptor beta chains drawn from one sample of a study of blood T cell repertoires in COVID-19. The data were produced by immunoSEQ multiplex PCR, yet TCRdb's version contains in-frame clones alone and is incomplete. This sample has fewer than 200,000 clones, with around four fifths found just once. The sample was PBMCs or T cells enriched from blood (not recorded which). The receptors stem from a woman in her forties or fifties who had recovered from COVID-19. CDR3s leave out the opening cysteine and the closing phenylalanine or tryptophan.

CDR3aa,j_gene,v_gene
ASSQAIAGGPGEQY,TRBJ2-7,TRBV4-3
ASSLAGYGAEAF,TRBJ1-1,TRBV5-1
ASKLSGPGDYGYT,TRBJ1-2,TRBV19
ASSGDRGIFTGELF,TRBJ2-2,TRBV5-1
ASSPNGLKNDEQY,TRBJ2-7,TRBV18
ASSSTPLAGGREQY,TRBJ2-7,TRBV5-1
ASSRERGTQY,TRBJ2-3,TRBV5-6
ASRPGTDEKLF,TRBJ1-4,TRBV5-1
ASSQPGQGPYNEQF,TRBJ2-1,TRBV4-1
ASSQAPTGGAGNTIY,TRBJ1-3,TRBV4-1
ASSRSDAGYGYT,TRBJ1-2,TRBV27
SVRHGGFSEKLF,TRBJ1-4,TRBV29-1
ASARYTTSNQPQH,TRBJ1-5,TRBV6-5
ASSGDRHYEQY,TRBJ2-7,TRBV27
ASSPAPGQGAGGYT,TRBJ1-2,TRBV18
ASNSGGQGAREQY,TRBJ2-7,TRBV7-8
ASSLAGAGAEKLF,TRBJ1-4,TRBV11-2
AISRQATEAF,TRBJ1-1,TRBV10-3
ASSPTIPPFDEQF,TRBJ2-1,TRBV27
ASSPKAGGEQF,TRBJ2-1,TRBV18
ASSPRTGQLTSGANVLT,TRBJ2-6,TRBV28
ASSLTGRDEQF,TRBJ2-1,TRBV27
ASSLEAGQMNTEAF,TRBJ1-1,TRBV5-4
ASSFSPSGYEQY,TRBJ2-7,TRBV7-2
ASSFTSGKETQY,TRBJ2-5,TRBV11-2
ASSQSGTSGTDTQY,TRBJ2-3,TRBV4-1